This T cell receptor (beta chain) is drawn from a study of blood T cell repertoires in COVID-19. Clones were sequenced by immunoSEQ multiplex PCR, and TCRdb holds only the in-frame ones, with some missing. Of 200,000 to 250,000 clones in the sample, approximately 84% were seen once. In germline, CDR1 is MNHEY, CDR2 SVGAGI. Losses at the gene ends were 3 bases for V and 9 bases for J; bases not matched to a gene: 7. There are 14 residues in the CDR3. The age range of participants was about 18 to 95 years, with residence in about two dozen US areas. Material: PBMCs or T cells enriched from blood (not recorded which). This chain links TRBV6-5 with TRBJ2-1; 8 positions match TRBD1. The source of this sequence is a middle-aged man who had recovered from COVID-19. In nucleotides, the CDR3 is TGTGCCAGCAGTTATGGCCAGGGGGCTGGTGAGCAGTTCTTC. It is translated as CASSYGQGAGEQFF.